The 2 T cell receptor beta chains below all came from one sample that was sequenced in a study of blood T cell repertoires in COVID-19. TCRdb's table, derived via immunoSEQ multiplex PCR, lists solely in-frame clones and lacks some. This sample carries approximately 260,000 clones, roughly 86% of them seen once, and the ten largest clones take roughly 3.5%. The sequenced sample was PBMCs or T cells enriched from blood (not recorded which). Receptor source: a middle-aged woman with acute COVID-19.

This sequence joins TRBV28 and TRBJ1-4; D not resolved. Trimming left V 6 bases short and J 8 bases short, with 19 bases between. Germline assignment: CDR1 MDHEN and CDR2 SYDVKM. The length of the CDR3 is 15 residues. Here the CDR3 reads CASRTPSGRHEKLFF. DNA for the CDR3: TGTGCCAGCAGGACCCCTTCGGGAAGGCACGAAAAACTGTTTTTT. The full variable domain, in which reference TRBV28 and TRBJ1-4 provide the parts outside the CDR3, is DVKVTQSSRYLVKRTGEKVFLECVQDMDHENMFWYRQDPGLGLRLIYFSYDVKMKEKGDIPEGYSVSREKKERFSLILESASTNQTSMYLCASRTPSGRHEKLFFGSGTQLSVL.

The chain has TRBV2 and TRBJ2-3, with 10 positions matching TRBD2. Germline CDR1 is SNHLY and CDR2 is FYNNEI. The CDR3 consists of 17 residues. J was trimmed by 4 bases and V by 3 bases; bases with no gene match: 10. CDR3 DNA sequence: TGTGCCAGCAGTGAGCGGCTAGCGGGAGACTTTTCAGATACGCAGTATTTT. It specifies CASSERLAGDFSDTQYF.